The clone carrying this TCR beta chain was recorded at least ten times. This entry belongs to a study of blood T cells in healthy people across ages. In the study overall: The capture of about one barcoded beta molecule per two T cells was achieved by template switching.

This CDR3 contains 15 residues. Germline CDR1 SGDLS, CDR2 YYNGEE. V lost 7 bases, J lost 0 bases, and 14 bases lay in between. Primers used in a second PCR of about 7 to 11 cycles were a sample-barcoded 5' primer and a J-beta primer mix. Tagging of each cDNA molecule was performed by a template-switch adaptor with 12 random nucleotides. TCRdb reprocessed the 5' RACE reads via MiXCR and lists one record per CDR3 protein. The sample lists 850,000 to 1,000,000 distinct CDR3 sequences, roughly 50% seen once, with 13% in the top ten. The rearrangement joins TRBV9 to TRBJ2-1, with D maybe TRBD2 (6 bases). This TCR was sampled from a man between 25 and 39 years old in good health. Sequencing input: blood. CDR3 DNA: TGTGCCAGCGCCACGCGGGGCTACTCCTACAATGAGCAGTTCTTC. This encodes CASATRGYSYNEQFF.